This passage covers 22 T cell receptor beta chains from one sample sequenced in a study of cytomegalovirus exposure and HLA in healthy donors. The PCR made use of 60 Vbeta and 13 Jbeta primers. Data came from immunoSEQ multiplex PCR; TCRdb stores just in-frame clones and leaves some out. Altogether approximately 170,000 clones are present, roughly 85% being singletons, with the ten largest covering 9.7%. Sequenced input: PBMCs. The receptor set was obtained from a man aged 18 to 30 in good health and CMV-seropositive.

The V call is TRBV19, the J call TRBJ2-5, with a weak D call TRBD1 (5 bases). This CDR3 is 14 amino acids long. Trimming removed 1 base at V and 2 bases at J, with 8 bases between. The germline V gene encodes CDR1 LNHDA and CDR2 SQIVND (reference sequence). The CDR3 DNA reads TGTGCCAGTAGTATAGGTCAGGGTCAAGAGACCCAGTACTTC. It is translated as CASSIGQGQETQYF.

This clone was counted a few times. The rearrangement links TRBV15 to TRBJ1-2, with D possibly matching TRBD1 (5 bases). There are 15 residues in the CDR3. With 0 bases removed from V and 3 bases from J, the gap between germline ends came to 11 bases. Germline CDR1 is LNHNV and CDR2 is YYDKDF (reference sequence). This chain's CDR3 is CATSRDIAGDYGYTF. The CDR3 coding sequence is TGTGCCACCAGCAGAGATATAGCGGGGGACTATGGCTACACCTTC. Filled out from reference TRBV15 and TRBJ1-2, the complete variable domain reads DAMVIQNPRYQVTQFGKPVTLSCSQTLNHNVMYWYQQKSSQAPKLLFHYYDKDFNNEADTPDNFQSRRPNTSFCFLDIRSPGLGDTAMYLCATSRDIAGDYGYTFGSGTRLTVV.

Of note for this clone: It is likely a read error, because the conserved phenylalanine at the end of the CDR3 is missing. The genes are TRBV11-2 and TRBJ1-6; D is undetermined. Germline V gene lookup returns CDR1 SGHAT and CDR2 FQNNGV. CDR3 length: 15 residues. V was cut by 1 base and J by 10 bases, with 14 bases left in between. The CDR3: CASSLGAVASSPLHL. In nucleotides, the CDR3 is TGTGCCAGCAGCTTAGGAGCAGTAGCTTCGTCACCCCTCCACCTT.

V and J are TRBV29-1 and TRBJ2-7, with 8 bases lining up with TRBD1. This CDR3 spans 12 amino acids. CDR1 is SQVTM and CDR2 is ANQGSEA in the germline V gene. Losses at the gene ends were 3 bases for V and 5 bases for J; bases not matched to a gene: 3. The CDR3: CSVEQGAHEQYF. CDR3 coding DNA: TGCAGCGTTGAGCAGGGGGCCCACGAGCAGTACTTC.

In this sample, this clone turned up a few times. The CDR3 DNA reads TGTGCCAGCAGCCTCCCAGCTAACTATGGCTACACCTTC. This sequence encodes CASSLPANYGYTF. The chain employs TRBV5-6 and TRBJ1-2; D unclear. Looked up from germline, CDR1 is SGHDT and CDR2 is YYEEEE. The length of the CDR3 is 13 residues. V dropped 4 bases and J dropped 0 bases, with 7 bases sitting between them.

This sequence joins TRBV9 and TRBJ2-5, with D possibly being TRBD1 (5 bases). CDR3 length: 13 residues. Trimming stripped 1 base from V and 1 base from J, with 5 bases between. Germline CDR1 SGDLS, CDR2 YYNGEE. The CDR3 nucleotides are TGTGCCAGCAGCGTAACAGGCCAAGAGACCCAGTACTTC. Protein sequence: CASSVTGQETQYF. Full variable domain (missing parts from reference TRBV9 and TRBJ2-5): DSGVTQTPKHLITATGQRVTLRCSPRSGDLSVYWYQQSLDQGLQFLIQYYNGEERAKGNILERFSAQQFPDLHSELNLSSLELGDSALYFCASSVTGQETQYFGPGTRLLVL.

The chain has TRBV10-3 and TRBJ2-3; 12 nucleotides agree with TRBD2. The germline V gene has CDR1 ENHRY and CDR2 SYGVKD. The V and J ends lost 5 bases and 3 bases, in that order; junction bases with no gene match: 9. CDR3 length equals 17 residues. The CDR3 loop reads CAISPTSGSGGTDTQYF. For the CDR3, the DNA is TGTGCCATCAGTCCGACTAGCGGGAGTGGGGGTACAGATACGCAGTATTTT.

V is TRBV4-1 and J is TRBJ1-1; 9 bases map to TRBD1. After removal of 6 bases from V and 4 bases from J, the junction contained 9 bases not matched to a gene. The length of the CDR3 is 15 residues. CDR1 is MGHRA, CDR2 YSYEKL, per germline. CDR3 nucleotides: TGCGCCAGCAGGGAACAGGGGGCGAGGATCACTGAAGCTTTCTTT. Translating gives CASREQGARITEAFF.

This clone has only one observation. The J gene is TRBJ2-5, the V gene TRBV28, with 9 bases fitting TRBD2. Looked up from germline, CDR1 is MDHEN and CDR2 is SYDVKM. The CDR3 length is 19 residues. J lost 5 bases, V lost 2 bases, and 18 bases had no gene match. Written as DNA, the CDR3 is TGTGCCAGCAGTTTAATAGCGGGAGCCCTCGAAGGCTTCGTTGAGACCCAGTACTTC. It yields the protein CASSLIAGALEGFVETQYF.

The chain uses TRBV2 and TRBJ2-2; 9 bases align to TRBD2. Germline V CDR1 and CDR2: SNHLY, FYNNEI. There are 19 residues in the CDR3. With 3 bases clipped from V and 2 bases from J, the junction kept 13 bases outside the gene matches. The DNA of the CDR3 is TGTGCCAGCAGTGACATCTTGACGGGGCGGGAGGGCAACACCGGGGAGCTGTTTTTT. Its protein product is CASSDILTGREGNTGELFF.

This chain uses TRBV19 with TRBJ1-5; 7 bases fit TRBD1. The ends lost 5 bases at V and 4 bases at J; junction bases unmatched: 5. The CDR3 is made up of 14 amino acids. Germline CDR1 is LNHDA and CDR2 is SQIVND (reference sequence). CDR3 DNA: TGTGCCAGTAGTTGGGGGACAGAAAATCAGCCCCAGCATTTT. Protein product: CASSWGTENQPQHF.

The V and J genes are TRBV25-1 and TRBJ2-1, with 8 bases that match TRBD1. Germline loops: CDR1 MGHDK, CDR2 SYGVNS. CDR3 size: 16 residues. The CDR3 DNA is TGTGCTACAGGTGACCTTAGGGACAGGACCTACAATGAGCAGTTCTTC. Translating it yields CATGDLRDRTYNEQFF.

The gene calls are TRBV15 and TRBJ2-2; 7 positions agree with TRBD1. The CDR3 length is 15 residues. J was trimmed by 3 bases and V by 3 bases; bases with no gene match: 4. Germline values: CDR1 LNHNV, CDR2 YYDKDF (reference sequence). This chain's CDR3 is CATSSGTEHTGELFF. DNA of the CDR3: TGTGCCACCAGCAGCGGGACAGAACACACCGGGGAGCTGTTTTTT.

V is TRBV25-1 and J is TRBJ2-1; D is possibly TRBD2 (6 bases). This CDR3 contains 17 residues. V dropped 0 bases and J dropped 0 bases, with 12 bases sitting between them. CDR1 is MGHDK, CDR2 SYGVNS, per germline. CDR3 amino acids: CASSEYSGESSYNEQFF. CDR3 in DNA: TGTGCCAGCAGTGAATATAGCGGCGAAAGCTCCTACAATGAGCAGTTCTTC. The variable domain in full, completed from reference TRBV25-1 and TRBJ2-1, reads EADIYQTPRYLVIGTGKKITLECSQTMGHDKMYWYQQDPGMELHLIHYSYGVNSTEKGDLSSESTVSRIRTEHFPLTLESARPSHTSQYLCASSEYSGESSYNEQFFGPGTRLTVL.

The CDR3, as DNA: TGTGCCAGCAGCCCCCAGGACAGGGTATTTGGTGGCTACACCTTC. Translated: CASSPQDRVFGGYTF. The rearrangement links TRBV14 to TRBJ1-2; 8 nucleotides line up with TRBD1. From germline, CDR1 is SGHDN and CDR2 FVKESK. CDR3 length: 15 residues. The V segment lost 4 bases and the J segment 7 bases; nucleotides outside the gene matches: 11. Looking up the rest from reference TRBV14 and TRBJ1-2 gives the full variable domain: EAGVTQFPSHSVIEKGQTVTLRCDPISGHDNLYWYRRVMGKEIKFLLHFVKESKQDESGMPNNRFLAERTGGTYSTLKVQPAELEDSGVYFCASSPQDRVFGGYTFGSGTRLTVV.

CDR3 coding DNA: TGTGCCAGCAGTTTGGACAGCCCTTCCTCTGGAAACACCATATATTTT. Amino acids: CASSLDSPSSGNTIYF. The gene calls are TRBV6-5 and TRBJ1-3, with D perhaps matching TRBD1 (6 bases). Germline loops: CDR1 MNHEY, CDR2 SVGAGI. Trimming cost V 4 bases and J 0 bases, with 13 bases left between them. The CDR3 consists of 16 residues.

The chain joins TRBV29-1 to TRBJ1-2; tentative D call: TRBD1 (5 bases). The V gene's germline CDR1 is SQVTM and CDR2 ANQGSEA. V lost 4 bases, J lost 8 bases, and 14 bases lay in between. CDR3 length equals 12 residues. The CDR3 sequence: CSVVNEGVGYTF. The CDR3 bases are TGCAGCGTTGTCAATGAAGGGGTCGGCTACACCTTC.

This rearrangement joins TRBV9 to TRBJ2-7; D is perhaps TRBD1 (6 bases). Germline V CDR1 and CDR2: SGDLS, YYNGEE. The CDR3 spans 17 residues. V lost 0 bases to trimming and J lost 2 bases, with 18 bases between them. Written as DNA, the CDR3 is TGTGCCAGCAGCGTAGGACTCCCGGGACATCGTACCTACGAGCAGTACTTC. This encodes CASSVGLPGHRTYEQYF.

This clone turned up a few times. The genes are TRBV19 and TRBJ1-2, with 11 bases that match TRBD1. Germline values: CDR1 LNHDA, CDR2 SQIVND (reference sequence). The CDR3 spans 19 residues. Trimming cost V 6 bases and J 2 bases; bases outside gene matches: 17. DNA of the CDR3: TGTGCCAGTAGCCTGAATACTATGGACAGGGGGCTCCAAAACTATGGCTACACCTTC. This translates into CASSLNTMDRGLQNYGYTF.

The chain links TRBV6-5 to TRBJ1-3, with D maybe TRBD1 (6 bases). V was clipped by 6 bases and J by 4 bases, with 10 bases between them. Looked up from germline, CDR1 is MNHEY and CDR2 is SVGAGI. The CDR3 loop spans 13 amino acids. CDR3 protein: CASRVDRGNTIYF. The CDR3 DNA reads as TGTGCCAGCAGAGTCGACAGGGGAAACACCATATATTTT.

The V and J genes are TRBV7-9 and TRBJ1-5; TRBD1 matches 7 bases. This CDR3 comprises 18 residues. The V segment lost 0 bases and the J segment 2 bases; nucleotides outside the gene matches: 10. In germline, CDR1 is SEHNR, CDR2 FQNEAQ (reference sequence). The CDR3 loop is CASSLAIDKGTGNQPQHF. CDR3 DNA: TGTGCCAGCAGCTTAGCGATAGATAAAGGGACAGGCAATCAGCCCCAGCATTTT.

The chain carries TRBV7-2 and TRBJ2-7; a weak D match, TRBD2 (5 bases). V lost 2 bases and J lost 5, with 10 bases in between. CDR1 SGHTA and CDR2 FQGNSA come from the germline V gene. The CDR3 spans 13 residues. The CDR3 DNA sequence: TGTGCCAGCAGCTTACTGAGCGGTCACGAGCAGTACTTC. Its protein product is CASSLLSGHEQYF.